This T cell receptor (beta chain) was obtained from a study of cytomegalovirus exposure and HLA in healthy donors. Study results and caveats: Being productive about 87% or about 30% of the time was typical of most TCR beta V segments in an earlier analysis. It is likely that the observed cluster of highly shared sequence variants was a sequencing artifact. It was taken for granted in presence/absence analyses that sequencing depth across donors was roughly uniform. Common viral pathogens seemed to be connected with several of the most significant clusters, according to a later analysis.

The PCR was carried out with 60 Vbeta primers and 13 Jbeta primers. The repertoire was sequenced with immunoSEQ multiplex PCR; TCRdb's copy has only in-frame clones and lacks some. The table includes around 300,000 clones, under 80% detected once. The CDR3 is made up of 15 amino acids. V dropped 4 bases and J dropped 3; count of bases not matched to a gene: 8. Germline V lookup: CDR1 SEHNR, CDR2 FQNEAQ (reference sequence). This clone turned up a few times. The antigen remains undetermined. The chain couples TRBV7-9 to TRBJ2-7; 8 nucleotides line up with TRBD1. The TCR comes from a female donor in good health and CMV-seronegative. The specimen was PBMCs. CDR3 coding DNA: TGTGCCAGCAGCTCGACAGGGGCGGGCTACTACGAGCAGTACTTC. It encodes CASSSTGAGYYEQYF.